Each of the 29 T cell receptor beta chains below was sequenced from the same sample in a study of blood T cells in healthy people across ages. Using a J-beta primer mix together with a sample-barcoded 5' primer, a second PCR was run for roughly 6 to 11 cycles. Each CDR3 protein gets one entry after TCRdb re-called the 5' RACE reads with MiXCR. The sample holds roughly 1.7 million distinct CDR3 sequences, around 35% seen once. Sequencing input: blood. These receptors all come from a woman between 25 and 40 years old in good health.

The CDR3 spells CASSPARQGRLEQFF. The CDR3 DNA is TGTGCCAGCAGCCCAGCGCGACAGGGGAGGTTGGAGCAGTTCTTC. The gene calls are TRBV3-1 and TRBJ2-1; 8 bases agree with TRBD1. The CDR3 totals 15 residues. CDR1 LGHDT and CDR2 YNNKEL come from the germline V gene (reference sequence). V dropped 4 bases and J dropped 10; count of bases not matched to a gene: 12.

There are a few counts of this clonotype. The V and J genes are TRBV27 and TRBJ2-7, with D possibly called TRBD1 or TRBD2 (5 bases each). V gave up 6 bases and J gave up 2 bases, with 14 bases separating them. The CDR3 runs to 14 residues. Germline values: CDR1 MNHEY, CDR2 SMNVEV (reference sequence). Here the CDR3 reads CASRGRLSPYEQYF. DNA for the CDR3: TGTGCCAGCAGGGGACGCCTTTCCCCCTACGAGCAGTACTTC.

This chain joins TRBV6-2 or TRBV6-3 and TRBJ2-1; possibly TRBD2 for D (7 bases). This CDR3 has 16 amino acids. CDR1 is MNHEY, CDR2 SVGEGT, per germline. Trimming shortened V by 5 bases and J by 8 bases, and 22 bases separated the two germline ends. DNA for the CDR3: TGTGCCAGCAGTAACCTGGAGGGGGGAGGGCGCCATGAGCAGTTCTTC. This translates into CASSNLEGGGRHEQFF.

This clonotype was seen a single time. A junction boundary mismatches the germline segment, possibly from a read error. The V gene is TRBV20-1, the J gene TRBJ2-7; 7 bases are shared with TRBD1. Germline V CDR1 and CDR2: DFQATT, SNEGSKA (reference sequence). This CDR3 is 16 amino acids long. The CDR3 spells CNARDLGDSQHYEQYF. CDR3 nucleotides: TGCAATGCTAGAGATTTAGGGGACAGCCAACACTACGAGCAGTACTTC.

This clonotype was counted only a few times. The chain is built from TRBV4-1 and TRBJ2-1; 8 bases match TRBD1. The CDR3 totals 17 residues. CDR1 and CDR2 from the germline V gene are MGHRA and YSYEKL. V trimming: 4 bases; J trimming: 4 bases; junction bases outside the gene matches: 12. In DNA, the CDR3 is TGCGCCAGCAGCCCACAACAGGGGGGAAGGAGGTACAATGAGCAGTTCTTC. It specifies CASSPQQGGRRYNEQFF.

This clonotype was counted between two and nine times. The chain recombines TRBV7-2 with TRBJ2-1; D unclear. Germline-derived CDR1 and CDR2 are SGHTA and FQGNSA. With 5 bases removed from V and 11 bases from J, the gap between germline ends came to 16 bases. The CDR3 is 13 amino acids. CDR3: CASSLTYLAQQFF. The CDR3 DNA follows: TGTGCCAGCAGCCTGACGTACTTGGCCCAGCAGTTCTTC.

J is TRBJ2-3 and V is TRBV5-1, with 7 bases matching TRBD2. Germline-derived CDR1 and CDR2 are SGHRS and YFSETQ. V dropped 4 bases and J dropped 0; count of bases not matched to a gene: 8. The CDR3 has 16 residues. The CDR3: CASSREGGGSTDTQYF. The DNA of the CDR3 is TGCGCCAGCAGCAGGGAGGGCGGCGGGAGCACAGATACGCAGTATTTT.

The sample holds a few counts of this clonotype. The chain combines TRBV9 with TRBJ2-5; 7 bases agree with TRBD2. V shed 1 base, J shed 1 base, and the junction held 1 base outside the gene matches. CDR3 length equals 14 residues. Germline-derived CDR1 and CDR2 are SGDLS and YYNGEE. The CDR3 sequence: CASSVLAAQETQYF. The CDR3 nucleotides read TGTGCCAGCAGCGTACTAGCGGCCCAAGAGACCCAGTACTTC.

The chain employs TRBV10-3 and TRBJ1-1; 9 nucleotides agree with TRBD1. The CDR3 spans 13 residues. V gave up 11 bases and J gave up 1 base; unmatched junction bases: 5. CDR1 is ENHRY, CDR2 SYGVKD, per germline. CDR3 bases: TGTGCCGCCTGGGACAGGGCGAACACTGAAGCTTTCTTT. This gives the protein CAAWDRANTEAFF.

This clonotype has just a few counts. The chain employs TRBV6-1 and TRBJ1-6; D uncertain. The germline CDR1 and CDR2 sequences are MNHNS and SASEGT. The CDR3 runs 13 residues. Trimming took 7 bases from V and 8 from J, leaving 12 bases between them. The CDR3 protein is CASTEEGHSPLHF. CDR3 DNA: TGTGCCAGCACGGAGGAGGGCCATTCACCCCTCCACTTT.

This clonotype was detected a few times. This sequence joins TRBV12-3 or TRBV12-4 and TRBJ2-4, with 9 positions matching TRBD1. CDR3 size: 18 residues. After removal of 1 base from V and 0 bases from J, the junction contained 7 bases not matched to a gene. CDR3 in DNA: TGTGCCAGCAGTTTAGGGACAGGGGTTTTGGGAGCCAAAAACATTCAGTACTTC. Translating gives CASSLGTGVLGAKNIQYF.

This clonotype came up once. The chain combines TRBV28 with TRBJ2-2; 7 bases agree with TRBD2. Germline CDR1 is MDHEN and CDR2 is SYDVKM. Trimming at V came to 8 bases and at J to 12 bases, leaving 21 bases not matched to a gene. This CDR3 has 16 amino acids. For the CDR3, the DNA is TGTGCCAGCCTCACTCTCGGGCTAGCGGAGGGCCCAAAGCTGTTTTTT. Amino acids: CASLTLGLAEGPKLFF.

The rearrangement links TRBV7-9 to TRBJ1-4, with D maybe TRBD1 (5 bases). V was shortened by 8 bases and J by 5 bases, with 12 bases between the two germline ends. The CDR3 contains 13 residues. Germline CDR1 SEHNR, CDR2 FQNEAQ (reference sequence). CDR3 loop: CASRGGINEKLFF. The DNA of the CDR3 is TGTGCCAGCCGGGGGGGGATAAATGAAAAACTGTTTTTT. Together with reference TRBV7-9 and TRBJ1-4, the CDR3 gives the full variable domain: DTGVSQNPRHKITKRGQNVTFRCDPISEHNRLYWYRQTLGQGPEFLTYFQNEAQLEKSRLLSDRFSAERPKGSFSTLEIQRTEQGDSAMYLCASRGGINEKLFFGSGTQLSVL.

The V and J genes are TRBV20-1 and TRBJ2-7, with 10 bases fitting TRBD2. V was clipped by 2 bases and J by 4 bases; unmatched bases: 8. The CDR3 totals 15 residues. CDR1 is DFQATT, CDR2 SNEGSKA, per germline (reference sequence). As DNA, the CDR3 is TGCAGTGCTAGATACCGTAGCGGGAGGCCTTACGAGCAGTACTTC. Residues: CSARYRSGRPYEQYF.

The rearrangement uses TRBV12-3 or TRBV12-4 and TRBJ2-3; TRBD1 agrees at 7 bases. CDR3 length: 16 residues. V shed 4 bases, J shed 0 bases, and the junction held 7 bases outside the gene matches. The CDR3 DNA reads as TGTGCCAGCAGTTCGGACAGGACCAGGAGCACAGATACGCAGTATTTT. Its translation: CASSSDRTRSTDTQYF.

The table lists this clonotype with a few counts. The CDR3 bases are TGTGCCAGCAGCCAGACTAGCCCGAACACCGGGGAGCTGTTTTTT. This sequence encodes CASSQTSPNTGELFF. The chain carries TRBV3-1 and TRBJ2-2; 7 bases are shared with TRBD2. CDR1 and CDR2 from the germline V gene are LGHDT and YNNKEL (reference sequence). This CDR3 has 15 amino acids. V lost 3 bases and J lost 0; bases outside the gene matches: 1.

This clonotype has more than one count but fewer than ten. The chain links TRBV9 to TRBJ2-7; TRBD1 is a possible D gene (6 bases). CDR1 is SGDLS, CDR2 YYNGEE, per germline. This CDR3 has 15 amino acids. Trimming shortened V by 4 bases and J by 0 bases, and 14 bases separated the two germline ends. CDR3 amino acids: CASSTGTTGSYEQYF. The CDR3 bases are TGTGCCAGCAGCACGGGGACAACAGGCTCCTACGAGCAGTACTTC.

This chain links TRBV29-1 with TRBJ2-7; the match to TRBD1 covers 11 bases. CDR1 SQVTM and CDR2 ANQGSEA come from the germline V gene. Trimming at V came to 4 bases and at J to 3 bases, leaving 2 bases not matched to a gene. The CDR3 has 13 residues. CDR3 amino acids: CSVAGTGGYEQYF. CDR3 DNA sequence: TGCAGCGTTGCCGGGACAGGGGGCTACGAGCAGTACTTC.

This rearrangement joins TRBV6-4 to TRBJ1-2; 7 bases map to TRBD1. CDR1 MRHNA and CDR2 SNTAGT come from the germline V gene. This CDR3 has 15 residues. Trimming cost V 6 bases and J 10 bases; bases outside gene matches: 17. CDR3 bases: TGTGCCAGCAGAGATGCCCCGGGACAGCCGAGGGACTACACCTTC. This codes for CASRDAPGQPRDYTF.

CDR3 coding DNA: TGTGCCTGGAATCGGGAGGTCACTGAAGCTTTCTTT. The encoded protein is CAWNREVTEAFF. The chain is built from TRBV30 and TRBJ1-1, with D unresolved. Trimming cost V 4 bases and J 4 bases, with 10 bases left between them. The CDR3 extends over 12 amino acids. CDR1 is GTSNPN and CDR2 is SVGIG in the germline V gene (reference sequence).

The chain has TRBV30 and TRBJ2-7; D not resolved. The CDR3 totals 12 residues. Germline loops: CDR1 GTSNPN, CDR2 SVGIG (reference sequence). V lost 8 bases, J lost 1 base, and 12 bases lay in between. This chain's CDR3 is CAHTEGSYEQYF. The CDR3 bases are TGTGCCCATACGGAAGGGTCCTACGAGCAGTACTTC.

The chain is built from TRBV10-3 and TRBJ1-2; 9 nucleotides align to TRBD1. Germline V lookup: CDR1 ENHRY, CDR2 SYGVKD. V lost 2 bases to trimming and J lost 10 bases; unmatched junction nucleotides: 8. The CDR3 extends over 14 amino acids. The DNA for the CDR3 is TGTGCCATCAGTGAGGGAGGACAGGGGTCTGACTACACCTTC. Residues: CAISEGGQGSDYTF.

Note on this clonotype: Relative to the germline gene, one junction end is altered; a read error may explain this. This chain uses TRBV6-1 with TRBJ1-1; no definite D call. CDR1 and CDR2 (germline): MNHNS, SASEGT. The CDR3 extends over 9 amino acids. The CDR3 sequence is CAGSDASFF. The CDR3 region has the DNA TGTGCCGGCAGTGACGCGTCTTTCTTT.

The chain carries TRBV6-2 or TRBV6-3 and TRBJ2-7; 8 bases agree with TRBD1. Germline lookup yields CDR1 MNHEY and CDR2 SVGEGT. The CDR3 runs 16 residues. Unmatched junction bases numbered 12, after V lost 6 bases and J lost 2 bases. CDR3 amino acids: CASSPQGAPIPYEQYF. CDR3 sequence (DNA): TGTGCCAGCAGCCCTCAGGGGGCCCCGATTCCCTACGAGCAGTACTTC.

This clonotype was counted a few times. The rearrangement uses TRBV5-1 and TRBJ2-7; TRBD1 might be the D (5 bases). This CDR3 has 15 amino acids. Trimming shortened V by 2 bases and J by 2 bases, and 14 bases separated the two germline ends. Germline V gene data show CDR1 as SGHRS and CDR2 as YFSETQ. CDR3 sequence (DNA): TGCGCCAGCAGCTTACAGGACCGAGCCACCTACGAGCAGTACTTC. Its protein product is CASSLQDRATYEQYF. Full variable domain (missing parts from reference TRBV5-1 and TRBJ2-7): KAGVTQTPRYLIKTRGQQVTLSCSPISGHRSVSWYQQTPGQGLQFLFEYFSETQRNKGNFPGRFSGRQFSNSRSEMNVSTLELGDSALYLCASSLQDRATYEQYFGPGTRLTVT.

This chain joins TRBV4-1 and TRBJ1-5; D is possibly TRBD1 (6 bases). The CDR3 is 14 residues long. Germline values: CDR1 MGHRA, CDR2 YSYEKL. Trimming took 5 bases from V and 9 from J, leaving 17 bases between them. CDR3 coding DNA: TGCGCCAGCAGCGTGCCCGGGGGGCAAGGGCCCCAGCATTTT. Its protein is CASSVPGGQGPQHF.

This clonotype came up many times. The genes are TRBV20-1 and TRBJ2-7, with D possibly being TRBD2 (5 bases). This CDR3 region has 11 residues. CDR1 is DFQATT, CDR2 SNEGSKA, per germline (reference sequence). V lost 7 bases, J lost 3 bases, and 10 bases lay in between. The CDR3 loop is CSVGDYYEQYF. For the CDR3, the DNA is TGCAGTGTGGGAGATTACTACGAGCAGTACTTC.

The chain uses TRBV21-1 and TRBJ2-1; TRBD1 is the table's D call and was not checked against the DNA. TRBV21-1 corresponds to a pseudogene. The CDR3 is 17 amino acids. DNA of the CDR3: TGTGCCAGCAGCAAAGAGTGCGAGACAGGGGCCTACAATGAGCAGTTCTTC. As protein: CASSKECETGAYNEQFF.

This clonotype was seen repeatedly, ten times or more. V gene TRBV9 combines with J gene TRBJ2-3; 7 bases line up with TRBD2. The V segment lost 0 bases and the J segment 5 bases; nucleotides outside the gene matches: 6. The germline gives CDR1 SGDLS, CDR2 YYNGEE. The length of the CDR3 is 15 residues. Here the CDR3 reads CASSVAAGEGDTQYF. For the CDR3, the DNA is TGTGCCAGCAGCGTAGCGGCGGGAGAGGGAGATACGCAGTATTTT.